These 17 T cell receptor beta chains came from one sample sequenced in a study of T cells expressing NK-cell markers. TCRdb reprocessed the 5' RACE reads and reports one entry per CDR3 protein, with no DNA. This specimen shows roughly 430,000 distinct CDR3 sequences; the ten leading clones hold 7.3%. Specimen: blood T cells: a sorted CD56 or NKG2C T cell subset, CD4+ or CD8+ T cells, or bulk PBMC T cells (not recorded which). The receptors come from a woman aged 18-69 years in good health.

The rearrangement uses TRBV7-9 and TRBJ1-1; TCRdb's assignment of TRBD1 cannot be checked, as there is no DNA. Germline V CDR1 and CDR2: SEHNR, FQNEAQ (reference sequence). The CDR3 has 14 amino acids. CDR3 amino acids: CASSLAGKGTEAFF.

This chain joins TRBV20-1 and TRBJ1-1. CDR1 and CDR2 (germline): DFQATT, SNEGSKA (reference sequence). The length of the CDR3 is 12 residues. CDR3 sequence reads: CSALGGNTEAFF.

The CDR3 protein is CASTDRGPYEQYF. V gene TRBV28 combines with J gene TRBJ2-7; TCRdb lists TRBD1, though no DNA is available to test this call. In germline, CDR1 is MDHEN, CDR2 SYDVKM. This CDR3 is 13 amino acids long.

This chain's CDR3 is CASYSTNYGYTF. The chain employs TRBV5-1 and TRBJ1-2. From germline, CDR1 is SGHRS and CDR2 YFSETQ. The CDR3 covers 12 residues.

V is TRBV5-1 and J is TRBJ1-1. Germline V gene data show CDR1 as SGHRS and CDR2 as YFSETQ. The CDR3 contains 15 residues. CDR3 loop: CASSLAEGSVTEAFF. Combining the CDR3 with reference TRBV5-1 and TRBJ1-1 gives the whole variable domain KAGVTQTPRYLIKTRGQQVTLSCSPISGHRSVSWYQQTPGQGLQFLFEYFSETQRNKGNFPGRFSGRQFSNSRSEMNVSTLELGDSALYLCASSLAEGSVTEAFFGQGTRLTVV.

The V gene is TRBV29-1, the J gene TRBJ1-1. This CDR3 comprises 13 residues. Germline CDR1 SQVTM, CDR2 ANQGSEA. CDR3: CSVLHPLGTEAFF.

The rearrangement joins TRBV20-1 to TRBJ2-7; TCRdb indicates TRBD1, and absent DNA this call remains unverified. Germline V lookup: CDR1 DFQATT, CDR2 SNEGSKA (reference sequence). The CDR3 has 14 residues. CDR3 loop: CSARMAKGDYEQYF.

The chain recombines TRBV4-3 with TRBJ2-1; TCRdb's D gene call, TRBD2, goes unchecked for lack of DNA. Germline loops: CDR1 LGHNA, CDR2 YSLEER. This CDR3 comprises 15 residues. The CDR3 loop is CASSQEGTSANEQFF.

CDR3 protein: CATLGRHIYNEQFF. The chain joins TRBV5-4 to TRBJ2-1; without DNA, the TCRdb call of TRBD2 cannot be checked. This CDR3 has 14 residues. Germline V gene sequence: CDR1 SGHNT, CDR2 YYREEE (reference sequence).

This rearrangement joins TRBV12-3 or TRBV12-4 to TRBJ1-5. This CDR3 comprises 16 residues. This CDR3 is CASSFNRRYSNQPQHF.

This chain connects TRBV2 to TRBJ2-7; TCRdb selects TRBD1, and the lack of DNA leaves this call unchecked. The CDR3 has 12 amino acids. CDR1 and CDR2 from the germline V gene are SNHLY and FYNNEI. CDR3 in amino acids: CASGDRVIEQYF. Drawing the rest from reference TRBV2 and TRBJ2-7, the complete variable domain is EPEVTQTPSHQVTQMGQEVILRCVPISNHLYFYWYRQILGQKVEFLVSFYNNEISEKSEIFDDQFSVERPDGSNFTLKIRSTKLEDSAMYFCASGDRVIEQYFGPGTRLTVT.

The rearrangement links TRBV4-1 to TRBJ1-3; checking the TCRdb D call of TRBD1 is not possible without DNA. Germline V gives CDR1 MGHRA, CDR2 YSYEKL. The CDR3 is made up of 16 amino acids. The chain's CDR3 is CASSRAWGTGGDTIYF.

This chain connects TRBV29-1 to TRBJ2-5; TCRdb names TRBD1, which stays unverified in the absence of DNA. Germline-derived CDR1 and CDR2 are SQVTM and ANQGSEA. CDR3 length: 13 amino acids. CDR3 sequence reads: CSVRREGGETQYF. Together with reference TRBV29-1 and TRBJ2-5, the CDR3 gives the full variable domain: SAVISQKPSRDICQRGTSLTIQCQVDSQVTMMFWYRQQPGQSLTLIATANQGSEATYESGFVIDKFPISRPNLTFSTLTVSNMSPEDSSIYLCSVRREGGETQYFGPGTRLLVL.

The V and J genes are TRBV7-8 and TRBJ2-1; the D gene TCRdb calls, TRBD2, cannot be checked with no DNA. Germline loops: CDR1 SGHVS, CDR2 FQNEAQ. This CDR3 region has 13 residues. The CDR3 is CASSPGRGNEQFF.

This chain links TRBV7-7 with TRBJ1-5. The germline CDR1 and CDR2 sequences are SSHAT and FNYEAQ (reference sequence). This CDR3 is 13 amino acids long. The chain's CDR3 is CASSPGPGQPQHF.

V usage is TRBV2 and J usage is TRBJ2-5; lacking DNA, the TRBD1 call made by TCRdb goes unchecked. The germline gives CDR1 SNHLY, CDR2 FYNNEI. The CDR3 extends over 15 amino acids. CDR3 region: CASSRQGLYQETQYF.

The V call is TRBV7-3, the J call TRBJ2-1; TCRdb selects TRBD2, and the lack of DNA leaves this call unchecked. The V gene's germline CDR1 is SGHTA and CDR2 FQGTGA. This CDR3 is built from 13 residues. The CDR3 protein is CASSPGPLVEQFF. Drawing the rest from reference TRBV7-3 and TRBJ2-1, the complete variable domain is GAGVSQTPSNKVTEKGKYVELRCDPISGHTALYWYRQSLGQGPEFLIYFQGTGAADDSGLPNDRFFAVRPEGSVSTLKIQRTERGDSAVYLCASSPGPLVEQFFGPGTRLTVL.